Presented here are 12 T cell receptor beta chains from one specimen sequenced in a study of early T cells in non-severe SARS-CoV-2 infection. From the 5' RACE reads, TCRdb called clonotypes with MiXCR, one entry per CDR3 protein. The sample contains roughly 41,000 distinct CDR3 sequences, roughly 5.9% of which appear only once. Sequenced material: whole blood. The receptors were gathered from an adult who was a healthcare worker with PCR-confirmed SARS-CoV-2 infection or an uninfected control (not recorded which).

In this sample, this clonotype turned up many times. The DNA for the CDR3 is TGTGCCAGCAAGTCGGGGGCAGAAAATCAGCCCCAGCATTTT. The encoded protein is CASKSGAENQPQHF. The chain employs TRBV6-2 or TRBV6-3 and TRBJ1-5; tentatively, D is TRBD1 (6 bases). V gave up 7 bases and J gave up 4 bases, with 14 bases separating them. Germline CDR1 is MNHEY and CDR2 is SVGEGT. The CDR3 has 14 residues.

This clonotype was detected many times. This chain's CDR3 is CSVQGSSYNEQFF. The CDR3 region has the DNA TGCAGCGTTCAGGGGAGCTCCTACAATGAGCAGTTCTTC. This chain uses TRBV29-1 with TRBJ2-1, with D possibly matching TRBD1 (6 bases). CDR1 is SQVTM, CDR2 ANQGSEA, per germline. V lost 5 bases and J lost 0, with 8 bases in between. This CDR3 comprises 13 residues.

The rearrangement links TRBV6-4 to TRBJ2-3, with 7 nucleotides matching TRBD1. This CDR3 comprises 14 residues. Unmatched junction bases numbered 7, after V lost 6 bases and J lost 4 bases. Germline V lookup: CDR1 MRHNA, CDR2 SNTAGT. Here the CDR3 reads CASSLVGGSDTQYF. The CDR3 bases are TGTGCCAGCAGCTTAGTAGGGGGCTCAGATACGCAGTATTTT.

This clonotype was picked up many times. The V and J genes are TRBV12-3 or TRBV12-4 and TRBJ1-1; possible D gene TRBD1, 6 bases. This CDR3 spans 14 amino acids. The germline V and J ends were trimmed by 5 bases and 5 bases, with 15 bases remaining between them. CDR3 in DNA: TGTGCCAGCAGTCCTCGGACAGTTTTGACTGAAGCTTTCTTT. Its protein is CASSPRTVLTEAFF.

This clonotype has at least ten counts. V gene TRBV15 combines with J gene TRBJ2-1; possibly TRBD2 for D (6 bases). Trimming removed 3 bases from V and 7 bases from J, with 10 bases in between. There are 13 residues in the CDR3. CDR1 and CDR2 from the germline V gene are LNHNV and YYDKDF (reference sequence). The CDR3 DNA sequence: TGTGCCACCAGCAGGACGGGGGAGAATGAGCAGTTCTTC. Its translation is CATSRTGENEQFF.

The table lists this clonotype with many counts. This chain uses TRBV12-3 or TRBV12-4 with TRBJ1-2; D uncertain. The CDR3 runs 13 residues. Trimming pared 3 bases from V and 4 bases from J, leaving 9 bases between. The CDR3 DNA sequence: TGTGCCAGCAGTTTTGGCCCGATCTATGGCTACACCTTC. Encoded protein: CASSFGPIYGYTF.

The V gene is TRBV29-1, the J gene TRBJ1-5; 8 bases align to TRBD1. The ends lost 6 bases at V and 5 bases at J; junction bases unmatched: 9. CDR3 length: 14 residues. CDR1 and CDR2 from the germline V gene are SQVTM and ANQGSEA. The CDR3 spells CSVTAGTGDQPQHF. The CDR3 nucleotides are TGCAGCGTGACCGCCGGGACAGGAGATCAGCCCCAGCATTTT. Variable domain in full (rest from reference TRBV29-1 and TRBJ1-5): SAVISQKPSRDICQRGTSLTIQCQVDSQVTMMFWYRQQPGQSLTLIATANQGSEATYESGFVIDKFPISRPNLTFSTLTVSNMSPEDSSIYLCSVTAGTGDQPQHFGDGTRLSIL.

The table lists this clonotype with many counts. One end of the junction does not line up with germline, which may come from a read error. This chain joins TRBV6-5 and TRBJ1-1, with 9 bases aligning to TRBD1. The CDR3 contains 15 residues. Germline CDR1 reads MNHEY; CDR2 reads SVGAGI. The DNA for the CDR3 is TGTGCCAGCAGTTACCGCTCCACAGGGGGCAATCCCTCCCAATTT. This encodes CASSYRSTGGNPSQF.

This clonotype was observed many times. The chain carries TRBV11-2 and TRBJ2-7, with a tentative D call TRBD2 (6 bases). This CDR3 has 14 residues. The V end was cut by 5 bases, the J end by 3 bases, with 14 bases between. Germline CDR1 is SGHAT and CDR2 is FQNNGV. In DNA form, the CDR3 reads TGTGCCAGCAGCCCGGGACTCGGGATCTACGAGCAGTACTTC. Protein: CASSPGLGIYEQYF. The variable domain in full, with the rest retrieved from reference TRBV11-2 and TRBJ2-7, is EAGVAQSPRYKIIEKRQSVAFWCNPISGHATLYWYQQILGQGPKLLIQFQNNGVVDDSQLPKDRFSAERLKGVDSTLKIQPAKLEDSAVYLCASSPGLGIYEQYFGPGTRLTVT.

This clonotype was found many times. The chain is built from TRBV6-1 and TRBJ2-7; 7 bases agree with TRBD2. This CDR3 has 13 residues. J was trimmed by 7 bases and V by 5 bases; bases with no gene match: 8. The germline gives CDR1 MNHNS, CDR2 SASEGT. CDR3: CASSSSSGLEQYF. CDR3 DNA sequence: TGTGCCAGCAGTTCATCTAGCGGTTTAGAGCAGTACTTC.

This clonotype was counted ten times or more. V and J are TRBV11-2 and TRBJ1-4; D possibly corresponds to TRBD1 (5 bases). The CDR3 is 16 amino acids. Per germline, CDR1 SGHAT and CDR2 FQNNGV. Trimming cost V 1 base and J 8 bases, with 17 bases left between them. The CDR3 nucleotides are TGTGCCAGCAGCTTAGGGACACCAGGCCTTCGGGAAAAACTGTTTTTT. It codes for CASSLGTPGLREKLFF.

This clonotype was recorded many times. V is TRBV2 and J is TRBJ2-4; D is possibly TRBD1 (7 bases). Germline V lookup: CDR1 SNHLY, CDR2 FYNNEI. V dropped 6 bases and J dropped 3 bases, with 9 bases sitting between them. CDR3 size: 13 residues. In nucleotides, the CDR3 is TGTGCCAGCAGGCGGGACAGCAAAAACATTCAGTACTTC. Protein: CASRRDSKNIQYF.